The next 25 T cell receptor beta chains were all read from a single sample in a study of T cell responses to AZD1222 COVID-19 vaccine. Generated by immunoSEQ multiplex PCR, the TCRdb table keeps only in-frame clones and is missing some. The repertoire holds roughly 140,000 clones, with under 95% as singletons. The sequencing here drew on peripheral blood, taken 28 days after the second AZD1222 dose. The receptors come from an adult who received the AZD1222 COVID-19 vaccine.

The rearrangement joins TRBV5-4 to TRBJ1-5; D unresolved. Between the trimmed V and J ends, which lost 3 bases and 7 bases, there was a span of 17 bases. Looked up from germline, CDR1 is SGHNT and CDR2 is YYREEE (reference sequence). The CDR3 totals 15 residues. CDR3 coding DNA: TGTGCCAGCAGCTCGACGGGAAGCGTAGGACAGCCCCAGCATTTT. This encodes CASSSTGSVGQPQHF.

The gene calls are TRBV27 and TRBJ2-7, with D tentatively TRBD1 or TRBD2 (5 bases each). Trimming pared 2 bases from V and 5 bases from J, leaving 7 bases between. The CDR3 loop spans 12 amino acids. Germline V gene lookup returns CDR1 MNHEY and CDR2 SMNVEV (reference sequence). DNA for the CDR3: TGTGCCAGCAGTTTAATGGGGGACGAGCAGTACTTC. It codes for CASSLMGDEQYF.

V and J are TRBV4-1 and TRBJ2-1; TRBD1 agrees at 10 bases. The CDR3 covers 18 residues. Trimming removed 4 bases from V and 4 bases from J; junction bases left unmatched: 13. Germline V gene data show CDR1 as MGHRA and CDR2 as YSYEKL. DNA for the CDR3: TGCGCCAGCAGCCCAGGACTTTTGGGGACAGGGGTATACAATGAGCAGTTCTTC. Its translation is CASSPGLLGTGVYNEQFF.

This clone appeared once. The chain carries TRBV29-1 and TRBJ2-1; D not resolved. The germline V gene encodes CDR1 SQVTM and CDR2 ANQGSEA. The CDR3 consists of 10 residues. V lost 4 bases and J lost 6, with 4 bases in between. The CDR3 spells CSVARNEQFF. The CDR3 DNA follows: TGCAGCGTTGCCCGCAATGAGCAGTTCTTC.

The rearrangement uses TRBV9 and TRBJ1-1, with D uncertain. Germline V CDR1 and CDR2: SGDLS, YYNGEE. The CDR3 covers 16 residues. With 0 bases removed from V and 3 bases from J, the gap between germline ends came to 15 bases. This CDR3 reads CASSVGRQPVDTEAFF. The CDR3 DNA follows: TGTGCCAGCAGCGTAGGGCGGCAACCGGTGGACACTGAAGCTTTCTTT.

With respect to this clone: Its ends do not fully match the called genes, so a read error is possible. CDR3 sequence reads: CSVEATGGETEAFF. The CDR3 DNA reads TGCAGCGTAGAAGCGACAGGGGGCGAAACTGAAGCTTTCTTT. The chain recombines TRBV29-1 with TRBJ1-1; 10 positions match TRBD1. Looked up from germline, CDR1 is SQVTM and CDR2 is ANQGSEA. There are 14 residues in the CDR3.

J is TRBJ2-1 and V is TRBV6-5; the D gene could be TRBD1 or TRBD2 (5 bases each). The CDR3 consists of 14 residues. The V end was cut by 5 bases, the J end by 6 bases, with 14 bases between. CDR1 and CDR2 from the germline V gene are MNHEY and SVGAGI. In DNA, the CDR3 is TGTGCCAGCAGTCCCGGGACCCCCCCCAATGAGCAGTTCTTC. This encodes CASSPGTPPNEQFF.

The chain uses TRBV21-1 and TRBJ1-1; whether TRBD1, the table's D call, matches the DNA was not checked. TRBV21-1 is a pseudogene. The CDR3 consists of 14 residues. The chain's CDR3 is CASRGTGLNTEAFF. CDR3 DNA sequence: TGTGCCAGCAGAGGGACAGGGTTGAACACTGAAGCTTTCTTT.

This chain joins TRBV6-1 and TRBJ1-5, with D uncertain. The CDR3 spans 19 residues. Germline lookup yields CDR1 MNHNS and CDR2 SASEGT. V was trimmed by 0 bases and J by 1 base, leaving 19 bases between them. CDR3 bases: TGTGCCAGCAGTGAAGCGCTTCTGTCGGAACCGGGAAGCAATCAGCCCCAGCATTTT. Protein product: CASSEALLSEPGSNQPQHF.

CDR3 coding DNA: TGTGCCAGCAGCTTCGATGCCCGCGACTATGGCTACACCTTC. Its protein is CASSFDARDYGYTF. The chain has TRBV11-3 and TRBJ1-2; no firm D call. Germline V gene data show CDR1 as SGHNT and CDR2 as YENEEA. Trimming took off 3 bases at V and 3 bases at J, with 11 bases between the two ends. The CDR3 extends over 14 amino acids.

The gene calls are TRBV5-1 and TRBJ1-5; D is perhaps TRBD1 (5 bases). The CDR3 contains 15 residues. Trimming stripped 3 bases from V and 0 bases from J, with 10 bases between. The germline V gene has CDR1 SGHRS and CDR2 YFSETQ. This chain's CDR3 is CASSSTDSSNQPQHF. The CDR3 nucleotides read TGCGCCAGCAGCTCAACAGACAGTAGCAATCAGCCCCAGCATTTT.

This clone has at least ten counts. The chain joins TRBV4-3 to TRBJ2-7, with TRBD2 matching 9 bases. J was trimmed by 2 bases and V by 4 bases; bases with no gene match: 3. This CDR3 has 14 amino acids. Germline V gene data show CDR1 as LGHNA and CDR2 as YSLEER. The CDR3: CASSPWTSAYEQYF. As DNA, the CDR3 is TGCGCCAGCAGCCCGTGGACTAGCGCCTACGAGCAGTACTTC.

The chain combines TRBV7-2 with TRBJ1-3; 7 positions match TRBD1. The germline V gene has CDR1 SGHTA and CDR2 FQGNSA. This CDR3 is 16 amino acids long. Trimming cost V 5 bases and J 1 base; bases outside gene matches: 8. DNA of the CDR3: TGTGCCAGCAGCCCCCAGGGGGGTATATCTGGAAACACCATATATTTT. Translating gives CASSPQGGISGNTIYF.

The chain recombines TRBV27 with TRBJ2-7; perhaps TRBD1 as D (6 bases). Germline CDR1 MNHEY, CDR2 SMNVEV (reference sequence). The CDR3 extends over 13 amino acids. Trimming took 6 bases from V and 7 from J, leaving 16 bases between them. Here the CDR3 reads CASRERDNEEQYF. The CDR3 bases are TGTGCCAGCAGGGAACGGGACAATGAAGAGCAGTACTTC.

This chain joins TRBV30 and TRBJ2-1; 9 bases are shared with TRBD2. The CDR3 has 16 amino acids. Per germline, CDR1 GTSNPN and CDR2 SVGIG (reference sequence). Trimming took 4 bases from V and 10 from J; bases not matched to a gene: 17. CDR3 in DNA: TGTGCCTGGAATCGCCGGCGGCTAGCGGGGAGGGGGGAGCAGTTCTTC. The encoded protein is CAWNRRRLAGRGEQFF.

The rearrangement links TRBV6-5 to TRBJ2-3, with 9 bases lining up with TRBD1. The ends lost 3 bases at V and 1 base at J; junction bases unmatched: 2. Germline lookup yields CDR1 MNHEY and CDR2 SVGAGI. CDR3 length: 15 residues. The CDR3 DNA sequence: TGTGCCAGCAGTTATAGGGACAGGGGCACAGATACGCAGTATTTT. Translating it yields CASSYRDRGTDTQYF.

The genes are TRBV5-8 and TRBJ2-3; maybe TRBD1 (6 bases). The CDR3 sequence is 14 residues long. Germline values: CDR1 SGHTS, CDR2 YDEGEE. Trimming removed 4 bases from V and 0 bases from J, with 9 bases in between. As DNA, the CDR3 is TGTGCCAGCAGCCCTGGACAGAGCACAGATACGCAGTATTTT. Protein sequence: CASSPGQSTDTQYF. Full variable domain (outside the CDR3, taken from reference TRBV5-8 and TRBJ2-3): EAGVTQSPTHLIKTRGQQATLRCSPISGHTSVYWYQQALGLGLQFLLWYDEGEERNRGNFPPRFSGRQFPNYSSELNVNALELEDSALYLCASSPGQSTDTQYFGPGTRLTVL.

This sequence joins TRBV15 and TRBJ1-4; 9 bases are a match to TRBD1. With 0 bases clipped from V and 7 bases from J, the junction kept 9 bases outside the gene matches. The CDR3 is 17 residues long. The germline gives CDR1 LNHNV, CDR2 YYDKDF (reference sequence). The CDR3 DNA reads TGTGCCACCAGCAGAGACGGGACAGGGCGTCTACGTGAAAAACTGTTTTTT. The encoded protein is CATSRDGTGRLREKLFF.

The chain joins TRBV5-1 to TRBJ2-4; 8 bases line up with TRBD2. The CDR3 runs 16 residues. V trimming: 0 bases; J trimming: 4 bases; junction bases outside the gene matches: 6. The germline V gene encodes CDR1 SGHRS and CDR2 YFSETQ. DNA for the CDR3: TGCGCCAGCAGCTTGGACCTACTAGCGGCGAAAAACATTCAGTACTTC. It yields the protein CASSLDLLAAKNIQYF.

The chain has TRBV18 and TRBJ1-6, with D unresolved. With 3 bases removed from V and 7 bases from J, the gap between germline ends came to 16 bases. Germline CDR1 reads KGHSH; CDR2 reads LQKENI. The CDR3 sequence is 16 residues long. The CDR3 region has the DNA TGTGCCAGCTCACCTAGATCCGGCGCCGAGAATTCACCCCTCCACTTT. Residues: CASSPRSGAENSPLHF.

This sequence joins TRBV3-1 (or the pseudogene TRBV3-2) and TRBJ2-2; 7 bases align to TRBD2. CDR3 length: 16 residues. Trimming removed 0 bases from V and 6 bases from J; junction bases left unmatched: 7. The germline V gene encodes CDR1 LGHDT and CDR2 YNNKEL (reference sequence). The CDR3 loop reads CASSQDLAGLSGELFF. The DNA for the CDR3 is TGTGCCAGCAGCCAAGATTTAGCGGGTCTTTCCGGGGAGCTGTTTTTT.

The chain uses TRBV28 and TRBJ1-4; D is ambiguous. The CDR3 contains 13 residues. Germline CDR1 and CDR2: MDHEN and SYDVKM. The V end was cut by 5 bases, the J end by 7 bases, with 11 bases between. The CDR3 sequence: CASSPLPREKLFF. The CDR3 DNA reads TGTGCCAGCAGTCCACTTCCGCGTGAAAAACTGTTTTTT.

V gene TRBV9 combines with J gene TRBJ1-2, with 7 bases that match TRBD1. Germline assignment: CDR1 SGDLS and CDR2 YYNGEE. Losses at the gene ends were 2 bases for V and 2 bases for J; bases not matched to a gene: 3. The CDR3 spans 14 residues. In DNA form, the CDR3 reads TGTGCCAGCAGCGTCATGGGACAGAACTATGGCTACACCTTC. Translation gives CASSVMGQNYGYTF. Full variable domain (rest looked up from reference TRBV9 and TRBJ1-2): DSGVTQTPKHLITATGQRVTLRCSPRSGDLSVYWYQQSLDQGLQFLIQYYNGEERAKGNILERFSAQQFPDLHSELNLSSLELGDSALYFCASSVMGQNYGYTFGSGTRLTVV.

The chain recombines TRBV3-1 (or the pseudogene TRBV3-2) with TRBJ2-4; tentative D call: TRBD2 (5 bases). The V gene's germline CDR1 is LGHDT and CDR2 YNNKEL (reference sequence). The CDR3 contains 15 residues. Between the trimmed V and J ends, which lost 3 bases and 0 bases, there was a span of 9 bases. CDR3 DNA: TGTGCCAGCAGCCAGACGGGAATAGCCAAAAACATTCAGTACTTC. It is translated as CASSQTGIAKNIQYF.

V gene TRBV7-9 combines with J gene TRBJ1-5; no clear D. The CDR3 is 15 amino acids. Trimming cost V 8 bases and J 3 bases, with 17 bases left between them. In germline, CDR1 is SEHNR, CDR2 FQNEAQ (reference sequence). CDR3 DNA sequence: TGTGCCAGCGAGGAGGCAGGCCGCCTCAATCAGCCCCAGCATTTT. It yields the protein CASEEAGRLNQPQHF.